This TCR beta chain was identified in a study of shared clonotypes between healthy human individuals. Trimming cost V 4 bases and J 5 bases, with 17 bases left between them. The length of the CDR3 is 16 residues. Germline-derived CDR1 and CDR2 are MGHRA and YSYEKL. CD4+ cell separation produced CD45RA+ naive and CD45RA-negative memory subsets. Method: immunoSEQ multiplex PCR; TCRdb's copy keeps in-frame clones and lacks some. The table has a few hundred thousand clones, around 72% seen once. This clonotype was obtained from a man in his thirties or forties in good health. This chain connects TRBV4-1 to TRBJ1-4; D is undetermined. The sequenced sample consisted of memory CD4+ T cells sorted from blood. Specified subset: CD45RA-negative fraction. The CDR3 sequence: CASSPVRVTGNEKLFF. DNA for the CDR3: TGCGCCAGCAGCCCCGTAAGGGTAACGGGGAATGAAAAACTGTTTTTT.